Listed here are 28 T cell receptor beta chains from one sample, sequenced in a study of blood T cell repertoires in COVID-19. TCRdb's copy holds only in-frame clones and misses some; the assay was immunoSEQ multiplex PCR. The sample includes around 140,000 clones, about 86% of them seen just once. Material: peripheral blood. The receptors were gathered from a woman in her sixties with active or convalescent COVID-19.

This rearrangement joins TRBV4-3 to TRBJ2-1, with 14 bases lining up with TRBD2. This CDR3 comprises 18 residues. The V segment lost 1 base and the J segment 3 bases; nucleotides outside the gene matches: 5. Germline V gene lookup returns CDR1 LGHNA and CDR2 YSLEER. Written as DNA, the CDR3 is TGCGCCAGCAGCCAAGGCGGGACTAGCGGGAGCGGCTACAATGAGCAGTTCTTC. Translation: CASSQGGTSGSGYNEQFF.

The chain recombines TRBV21-1 with TRBJ1-6; the table's D gene call, TRBD1, was not cross checked with the DNA. TRBV21-1 is reported as a pseudogene. The CDR3 is 18 residues long. CDR3 loop: CASSLKRTVFSRGSPLHF. The DNA of the CDR3 is TGTGCCAGCAGCTTGAAGAGGACAGTTTTTAGCAGAGGTTCACCCCTCCACTTT.

The CDR3 spells CSGVRTASPEAFF. Here the CDR3 DNA reads TGCAGCGGGGTTAGGACTGCCTCGCCTGAAGCTTTCTTT. The chain recombines TRBV29-1 with TRBJ1-1; D is unresolved. Trimming left V 7 bases short and J 6 bases short, with 18 bases between. Germline V lookup: CDR1 SQVTM, CDR2 ANQGSEA. The length of the CDR3 is 13 residues.

The chain is built from TRBV27 and TRBJ1-2; unclear D gene. Trimming took off 4 bases at V and 3 bases at J, with 15 bases between the two ends. The germline gives CDR1 MNHEY, CDR2 SMNVEV (reference sequence). The CDR3 runs 15 residues. CDR3 amino acids: CASSSADPADYGYTF. The CDR3 DNA follows: TGTGCCAGCAGTTCCGCGGATCCCGCGGACTATGGCTACACCTTC.

The V gene is TRBV6-1, the J gene TRBJ2-7; 8 bases fit TRBD1. The CDR3 covers 13 residues. Trimming took 2 bases from V and 6 from J; bases not matched to a gene: 3. Germline lookup yields CDR1 MNHNS and CDR2 SASEGT. The CDR3 region is CASSEQGASEQYV. The CDR3 bases are TGTGCCAGCAGTGAACAGGGGGCGAGCGAGCAGTACGTC.

CDR3 nucleotide sequence: TGTGCCAGCAGCCCCCTAGGTGTGGAGTGGACCCAGTACTTC. Translating gives CASSPLGVEWTQYF. This rearrangement joins TRBV11-1 to TRBJ2-5; D is unresolved. This CDR3 contains 14 residues. V was shortened by 5 bases and J by 7 bases, with 17 bases between the two germline ends. Germline V gene data show CDR1 as SGHAT and CDR2 as FQDESV (reference sequence).

CDR3 protein: CASSFTGTGQINEQFF. In DNA form, the CDR3 reads TGTGCCAGCAGTTTTACCGGGACAGGGCAGATCAATGAGCAGTTCTTC. The chain combines TRBV6-4 with TRBJ2-1, with 9 bases that match TRBD1. This CDR3 has 16 residues. With V trimmed by 5 bases and J by 6 bases, 11 bases remained unmatched. Germline values: CDR1 MRHNA, CDR2 SNTAGT.

The chain uses TRBV5-1 and TRBJ2-5, with D possibly being TRBD2 (6 bases). The germline gives CDR1 SGHRS, CDR2 YFSETQ. This CDR3 is built from 13 residues. V was pared by 4 bases and J by 2 bases, with 9 bases between. CDR3 sequence (DNA): TGCGCCAGCAGCGAAGGGACTCAAGAGACCCAGTACTTC. It encodes CASSEGTQETQYF.

The gene calls are TRBV11-3 and TRBJ2-1, with 9 nucleotides matching TRBD2. The V gene's germline CDR1 is SGHNT and CDR2 YENEEA. The CDR3 totals 15 residues. Unmatched junction bases numbered 5, after V lost 5 bases and J lost 3 bases. The CDR3 region has the DNA TGTGCCAGCAGCCCCTCTAGCGGGGACTACAATGAGCAGTTCTTC. This codes for CASSPSSGDYNEQFF. Drawing the rest from reference TRBV11-3 and TRBJ2-1, the complete variable domain is EAGVVQSPRYKIIEKKQPVAFWCNPISGHNTLYWYLQNLGQGPELLIRYENEEAVDDSQLPKDRFSAERLKGVDSTLKIQPAELGDSAVYLCASSPSSGDYNEQFFGPGTRLTVL.

V gene TRBV5-4 combines with J gene TRBJ1-6; no reliable D call. V was pared by 0 bases and J by 5 bases, with 9 bases between. The CDR3 consists of 15 residues. Germline CDR1 is SGHNT and CDR2 is YYREEE (reference sequence). CDR3 nucleotide sequence: TGTGCCAGCAGCTTGGATCCCTTTGATAATTCACCCCTCCACTTT. Translating it yields CASSLDPFDNSPLHF.

This chain connects TRBV27 to TRBJ1-6; D is possibly TRBD1 (6 bases). From germline, CDR1 is MNHEY and CDR2 SMNVEV (reference sequence). The CDR3 is made up of 17 amino acids. V was pared by 1 base and J by 0 bases, with 10 bases between. CDR3 loop: CASSLYGGPSYNSPLHF. In nucleotides, the CDR3 is TGTGCCAGCAGTTTATACGGGGGGCCCTCCTATAATTCACCCCTCCACTTT.

The V call is TRBV5-8, the J call TRBJ1-1, with 9 bases identical to TRBD1. The V segment lost 3 bases and the J segment 2 bases; nucleotides outside the gene matches: 8. Germline V gene sequence: CDR1 SGHTS, CDR2 YDEGEE. The CDR3 runs to 16 residues. For the CDR3, the DNA is TGTGCCAGCAGCTGGACAGGGGTCGGGGTAAACACTGAAGCTTTCTTT. This codes for CASSWTGVGVNTEAFF.

The chain has TRBV2 and TRBJ2-1; 8 bases fit TRBD2. Per the germline V gene, CDR1 is SNHLY and CDR2 is FYNNEI. CDR3 length: 16 amino acids. Trimming removed 2 bases from V and 4 bases from J; junction bases left unmatched: 7. The CDR3 protein is CASSEWGTRSYNEQFF. The DNA for the CDR3 is TGTGCCAGCAGTGAATGGGGGACTAGGAGTTACAATGAGCAGTTCTTC.

The chain links TRBV2 to TRBJ2-5, with D perhaps TRBD1 (7 bases). Germline V gene data show CDR1 as SNHLY and CDR2 as FYNNEI. V dropped 2 bases and J dropped 5 bases, with 12 bases sitting between them. The CDR3 totals 14 residues. The CDR3 region is CASSEQGGRETQYF. The CDR3 nucleotides read TGTGCCAGCAGTGAACAGGGGGGCAGGGAGACCCAGTACTTC. The whole variable domain, filled in from reference TRBV2 and TRBJ2-5, reads EPEVTQTPSHQVTQMGQEVILRCVPISNHLYFYWYRQILGQKVEFLVSFYNNEISEKSEIFDDQFSVERPDGSNFTLKIRSTKLEDSAMYFCASSEQGGRETQYFGPGTRLLVL.

This chain uses TRBV3-1 (or the pseudogene TRBV3-2) with TRBJ1-4; tentative D call: TRBD1 (6 bases). The germline V gene encodes CDR1 LGHDT and CDR2 YNNKEL (reference sequence). The CDR3 covers 16 residues. The ends were cut back, 4 bases at V and 6 bases at J, with 18 bases in the middle. The CDR3 nucleotides read TGTGCCAGCAGCCCGGGACAAGCTTTAAATTATGAAAAACTGTTTTTT. It yields the protein CASSPGQALNYEKLFF.

The chain is built from TRBV14 and TRBJ1-2, with TRBD1 identical over 8 bases. Germline CDR1 and CDR2: SGHDN and FVKESK. The V segment lost 8 bases and the J segment 3 bases; nucleotides outside the gene matches: 8. This CDR3 contains 14 residues. The CDR3 reads CASSQGGADYGYTF. The CDR3 DNA is TGTGCCAGCTCACAGGGGGGCGCTGACTATGGCTACACCTTC. The full variable domain, rest sourced from reference TRBV14 and TRBJ1-2, is EAGVTQFPSHSVIEKGQTVTLRCDPISGHDNLYWYRRVMGKEIKFLLHFVKESKQDESGMPNNRFLAERTGGTYSTLKVQPAELEDSGVYFCASSQGGADYGYTFGSGTRLTVV.

This chain connects TRBV11-2 to TRBJ1-6; 7 nucleotides agree with TRBD1. The CDR3 length is 17 residues. V lost 4 bases and J lost 1; bases outside the gene matches: 7. In germline, CDR1 is SGHAT, CDR2 FQNNGV. The CDR3 nucleotides read TGTGCCAGCAGCTCAGAGACAGGGTGGTCCTATAATTCACCCCTCCACTTT. Translating it yields CASSSETGWSYNSPLHF.

This sequence joins TRBV28 and TRBJ1-1; D possibly corresponds to TRBD1 (6 bases). Trimming removed 5 bases at V and 0 bases at J, with 13 bases between. This CDR3 is 15 amino acids long. Germline-derived CDR1 and CDR2 are MDHEN and SYDVKM. CDR3 sequence reads: CASSGTGFMNTEAFF. DNA of the CDR3: TGTGCCAGCAGTGGCACAGGGTTTATGAACACTGAAGCTTTCTTT.

The rearrangement joins TRBV7-7 to TRBJ2-3, with 8 bases that match TRBD2. The CDR3 contains 15 residues. Germline V gives CDR1 SSHAT, CDR2 FNYEAQ (reference sequence). V lost 5 bases and J lost 5; bases outside the gene matches: 9. Written as DNA, the CDR3 is TGTGCCAGCAGCGCGACTAGCGTCCGGGGAGATACGCAGTATTTT. It encodes CASSATSVRGDTQYF.

The V and J genes are TRBV28 and TRBJ2-3; TRBD2 might be the D (6 bases). Trimming pared 3 bases from V and 0 bases from J, leaving 13 bases between. Germline CDR1 is MDHEN and CDR2 is SYDVKM. This CDR3 is built from 16 residues. The CDR3 DNA reads as TGTGCCAGCAGTTTCTTTGGGGGGACTAGCACAGATACGCAGTATTTT. Translated, it gives CASSFFGGTSTDTQYF. Filled out from reference TRBV28 and TRBJ2-3, the complete variable domain reads DVKVTQSSRYLVKRTGEKVFLECVQDMDHENMFWYRQDPGLGLRLIYFSYDVKMKEKGDIPEGYSVSREKKERFSLILESASTNQTSMYLCASSFFGGTSTDTQYFGPGTRLTVL.

DNA for the CDR3: TGTGCCAGCAGTTCTCCGGGACAGGGGGCTTTCTTT. Translated: CASSSPGQGAFF. The chain has TRBV28 and TRBJ1-1; 10 bases match TRBD1. The V gene's germline CDR1 is MDHEN and CDR2 SYDVKM. The junction had 4 bases not matched to a gene; V was cut back by 4 bases and J by 11 bases. The CDR3 extends over 12 amino acids.

This chain links TRBV3-1 (or the pseudogene TRBV3-2) with TRBJ1-6, with D unresolved. The CDR3 runs to 13 residues. The V end was cut by 0 bases, the J end by 14 bases, with 11 bases between. From germline, CDR1 is LGHDT and CDR2 YNNKEL (reference sequence). In nucleotides, the CDR3 is TGTGCCAGCAGCCAAGATCGACGGGGAGCCCTCCACTTT. Translation: CASSQDRRGALHF.

This clone was picked up one time. The genes are TRBV6-2 or TRBV6-3 and TRBJ1-5; no reliable D call. The CDR3 is 13 residues long. Trimming removed 5 bases from V and 5 bases from J, with 10 bases in between. The germline V gene encodes CDR1 MNHEY and CDR2 SVGEGT. This CDR3 is CASSISRDQPQHF. DNA of the CDR3: TGTGCCAGCAGTATATCTAGAGATCAGCCCCAGCATTTT.

The chain employs TRBV6-5 and TRBJ1-2; no definite D call. The V end was cut by 6 bases, the J end by 4 bases, with 9 bases between. Looked up from germline, CDR1 is MNHEY and CDR2 is SVGAGI. The CDR3 spans 12 residues. CDR3 DNA: TGTGCCAGCAGGGGGAGTGGCTATGGCTACACCTTC. Its translation: CASRGSGYGYTF.

The chain has TRBV18 and TRBJ1-3; 9 bases agree with TRBD1. Trimming cost V 2 bases and J 1 base; bases outside gene matches: 3. CDR3 length: 16 amino acids. Germline V gene data show CDR1 as KGHSH and CDR2 as LQKENI. The CDR3 spells CASSPAQGASGNTIYF. In nucleotides, the CDR3 is TGTGCCAGCTCACCAGCACAGGGGGCTTCTGGAAACACCATATATTTT.

This chain joins TRBV7-9 and TRBJ1-1; D is unclear. V was trimmed by 2 bases and J by 1 base, leaving 5 bases between them. The CDR3 has 13 residues. The germline V gene encodes CDR1 SEHNR and CDR2 FQNEAQ (reference sequence). The CDR3 DNA reads as TGTGCCAGCAGCTTACAAGCGAACACTGAAGCTTTCTTT. Its translation is CASSLQANTEAFF.

The chain couples TRBV7-2 to TRBJ2-5; TRBD2 matches 12 bases. V lost 1 base to trimming and J lost 7 bases; unmatched junction nucleotides: 13. The CDR3 is 18 amino acids. Germline values: CDR1 SGHTA, CDR2 FQGNSA. This CDR3 reads CASSLVGGTSGQSGTQYF. The CDR3 DNA follows: TGTGCCAGCAGCTTAGTGGGGGGGACTAGCGGGCAATCTGGGACCCAGTACTTC. Supplemented by reference TRBV7-2 and TRBJ2-5, the full variable domain reads GAGVSQSPSNKVTEKGKDVELRCDPISGHTALYWYRQSLGQGLEFLIYFQGNSAPDKSGLPSDRFSAERTGGSVSTLTIQRTQQEDSAVYLCASSLVGGTSGQSGTQYFGPGTRLLVL.

This chain links TRBV10-3 with TRBJ1-1; TRBD1 matches 8 bases. The CDR3 totals 14 residues. The junction had 7 bases not matched to a gene; V was cut back by 6 bases and J by 4 bases. The germline gives CDR1 ENHRY, CDR2 SYGVKD. CDR3 protein: CAIRPGTGGTEAFF. The CDR3 nucleotides are TGTGCCATCAGACCCGGGACAGGTGGCACTGAAGCTTTCTTT.